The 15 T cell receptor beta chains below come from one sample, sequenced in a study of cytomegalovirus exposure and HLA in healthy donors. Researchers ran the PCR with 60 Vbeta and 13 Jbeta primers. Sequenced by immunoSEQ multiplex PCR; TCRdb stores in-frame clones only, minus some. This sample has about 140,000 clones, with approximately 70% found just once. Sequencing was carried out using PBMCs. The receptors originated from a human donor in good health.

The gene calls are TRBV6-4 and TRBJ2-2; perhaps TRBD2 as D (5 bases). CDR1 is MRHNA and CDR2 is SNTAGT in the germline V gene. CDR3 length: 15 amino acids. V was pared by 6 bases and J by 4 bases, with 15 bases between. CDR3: CASSTTQSGTGELFF. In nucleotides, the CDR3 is TGTGCCAGCAGCACAACCCAGAGCGGCACCGGGGAGCTGTTTTTT.

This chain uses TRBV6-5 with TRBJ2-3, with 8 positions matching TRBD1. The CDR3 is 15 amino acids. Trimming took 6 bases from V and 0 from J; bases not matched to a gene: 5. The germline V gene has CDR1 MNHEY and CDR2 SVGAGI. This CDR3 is CASSRQGISTDTQYF. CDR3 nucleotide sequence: TGTGCCAGCAGCCGACAGGGGATAAGCACAGATACGCAGTATTTT.

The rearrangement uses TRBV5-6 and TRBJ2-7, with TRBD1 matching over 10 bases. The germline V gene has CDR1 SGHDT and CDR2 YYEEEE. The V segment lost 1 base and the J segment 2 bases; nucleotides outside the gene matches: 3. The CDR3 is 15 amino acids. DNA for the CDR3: TGTGCCAGCAGCTTGTACGGGACAGGGGCCTACGAGCAGTACTTC. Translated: CASSLYGTGAYEQYF.

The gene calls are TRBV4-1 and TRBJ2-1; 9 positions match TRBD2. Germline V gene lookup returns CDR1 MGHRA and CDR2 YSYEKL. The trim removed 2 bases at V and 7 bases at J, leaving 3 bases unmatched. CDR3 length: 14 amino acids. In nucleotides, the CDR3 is TGCGCCAGCAGCCAACCCGGACTAGCGAATGAGCAGTTCTTC. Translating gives CASSQPGLANEQFF.

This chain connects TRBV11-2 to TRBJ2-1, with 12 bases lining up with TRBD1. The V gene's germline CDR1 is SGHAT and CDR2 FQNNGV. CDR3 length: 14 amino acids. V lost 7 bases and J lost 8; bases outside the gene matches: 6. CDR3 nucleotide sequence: TGTGCCAGCACGGTGGGGACAGGGGGCTATGAGCAGTTCTTC. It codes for CASTVGTGGYEQFF.

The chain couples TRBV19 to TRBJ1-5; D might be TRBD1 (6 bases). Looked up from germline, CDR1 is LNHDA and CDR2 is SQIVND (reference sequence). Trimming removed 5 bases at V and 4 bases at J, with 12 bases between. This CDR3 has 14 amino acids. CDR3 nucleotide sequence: TGTGCCAGTAGTCACGGCCAGGGGAATCAGCCCCAGCATTTT. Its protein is CASSHGQGNQPQHF.

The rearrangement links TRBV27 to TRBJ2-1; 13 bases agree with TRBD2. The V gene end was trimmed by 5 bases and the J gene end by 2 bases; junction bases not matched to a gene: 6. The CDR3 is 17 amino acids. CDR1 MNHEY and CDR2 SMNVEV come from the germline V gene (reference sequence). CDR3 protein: CASSRTSGSGTYNEQFF. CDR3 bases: TGTGCCAGCAGTAGGACTAGCGGGAGCGGTACCTACAATGAGCAGTTCTTC.

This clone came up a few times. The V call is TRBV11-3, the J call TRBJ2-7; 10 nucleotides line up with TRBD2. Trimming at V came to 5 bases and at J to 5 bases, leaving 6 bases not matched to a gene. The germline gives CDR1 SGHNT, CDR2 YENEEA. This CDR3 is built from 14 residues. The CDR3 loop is CASSKGLAIHEQYF. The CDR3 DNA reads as TGTGCCAGCAGCAAGGGACTAGCGATCCACGAGCAGTACTTC.

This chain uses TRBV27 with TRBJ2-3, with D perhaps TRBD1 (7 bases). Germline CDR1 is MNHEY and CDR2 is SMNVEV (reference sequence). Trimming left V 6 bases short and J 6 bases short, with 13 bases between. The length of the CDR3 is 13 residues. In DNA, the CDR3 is TGTGCCAGCAGACCAGGGGGGAGGGATACGCAGTATTTT. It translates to CASRPGGRDTQYF.

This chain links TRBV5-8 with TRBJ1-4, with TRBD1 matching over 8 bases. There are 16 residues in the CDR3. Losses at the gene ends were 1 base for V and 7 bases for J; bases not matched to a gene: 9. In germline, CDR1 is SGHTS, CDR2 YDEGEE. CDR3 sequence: CASSLRVGQGGEKLFF. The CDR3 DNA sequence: TGTGCCAGCAGCTTGAGGGTCGGACAGGGTGGTGAAAAACTGTTTTTT.

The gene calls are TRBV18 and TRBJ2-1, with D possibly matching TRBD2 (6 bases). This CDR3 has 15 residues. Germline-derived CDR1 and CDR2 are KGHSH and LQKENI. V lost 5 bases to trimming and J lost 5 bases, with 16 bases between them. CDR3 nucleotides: TGTGCCAGCTCAAGGTCATCCGGGGGTAACAATGAGCAGTTCTTC. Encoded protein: CASSRSSGGNNEQFF.

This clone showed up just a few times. The CDR3 spells CASSLDTGFNEQFF. CDR3 DNA sequence: TGTGCCAGCAGCTTAGATACGGGTTTCAATGAGCAGTTCTTC. The V and J genes are TRBV11-3 and TRBJ2-1; no firm D call. V shed 0 bases and J shed 6 bases, with 9 bases lying between them. CDR3 size: 14 residues. The germline V gene encodes CDR1 SGHNT and CDR2 YENEEA.

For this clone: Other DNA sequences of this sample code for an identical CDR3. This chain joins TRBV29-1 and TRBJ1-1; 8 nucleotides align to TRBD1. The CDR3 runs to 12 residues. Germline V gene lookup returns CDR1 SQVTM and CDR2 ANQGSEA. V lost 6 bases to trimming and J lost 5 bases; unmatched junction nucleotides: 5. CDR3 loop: CSVRTGSTEAFF. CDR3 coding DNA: TGCAGCGTCCGGACAGGGTCAACTGAAGCTTTCTTT.

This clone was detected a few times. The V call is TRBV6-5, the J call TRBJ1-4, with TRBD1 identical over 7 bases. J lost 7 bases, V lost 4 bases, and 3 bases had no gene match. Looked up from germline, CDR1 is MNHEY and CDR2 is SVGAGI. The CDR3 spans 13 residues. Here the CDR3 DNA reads TGTGCCAGCAGTTCGTACAGGGGTGAAAAACTGTTTTTT. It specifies CASSSYRGEKLFF.

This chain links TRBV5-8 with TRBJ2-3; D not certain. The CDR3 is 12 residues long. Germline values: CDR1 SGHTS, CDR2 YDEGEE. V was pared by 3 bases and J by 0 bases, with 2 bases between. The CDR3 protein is CASSSSTDTQYF. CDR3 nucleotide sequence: TGTGCCAGCAGCTCAAGCACAGATACGCAGTATTTT.